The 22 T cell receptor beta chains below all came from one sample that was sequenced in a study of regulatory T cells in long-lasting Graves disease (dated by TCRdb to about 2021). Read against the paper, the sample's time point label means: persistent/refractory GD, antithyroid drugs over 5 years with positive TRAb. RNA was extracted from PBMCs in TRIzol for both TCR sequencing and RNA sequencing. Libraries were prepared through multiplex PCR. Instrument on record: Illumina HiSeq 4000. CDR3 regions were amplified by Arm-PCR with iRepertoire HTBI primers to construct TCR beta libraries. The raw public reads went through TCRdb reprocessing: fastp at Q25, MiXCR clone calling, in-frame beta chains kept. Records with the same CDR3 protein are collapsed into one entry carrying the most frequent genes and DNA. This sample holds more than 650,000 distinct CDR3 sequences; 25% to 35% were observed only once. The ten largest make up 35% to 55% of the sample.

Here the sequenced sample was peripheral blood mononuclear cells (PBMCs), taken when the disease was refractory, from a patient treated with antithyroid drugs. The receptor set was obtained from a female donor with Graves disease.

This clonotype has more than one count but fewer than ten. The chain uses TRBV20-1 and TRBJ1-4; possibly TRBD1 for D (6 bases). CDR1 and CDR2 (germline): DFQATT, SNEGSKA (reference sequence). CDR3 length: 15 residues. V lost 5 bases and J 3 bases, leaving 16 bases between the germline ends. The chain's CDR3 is CSAPGGGVSNEKLFF. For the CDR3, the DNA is TGCAGTGCTCCCGGGGGGGGCGTCTCTAATGAAAAACTGTTTTTT.

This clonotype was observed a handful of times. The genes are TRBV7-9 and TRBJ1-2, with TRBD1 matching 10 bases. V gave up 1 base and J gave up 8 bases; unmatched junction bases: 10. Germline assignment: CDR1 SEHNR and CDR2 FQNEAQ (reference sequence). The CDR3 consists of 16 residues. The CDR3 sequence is CASSLDLSWDRGGYTF. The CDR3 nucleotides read TGTGCCAGCAGCTTAGACCTCTCGTGGGACAGGGGCGGCTACACCTTC. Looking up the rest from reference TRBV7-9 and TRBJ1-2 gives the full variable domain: DTGVSQNPRHKITKRGQNVTFRCDPISEHNRLYWYRQTLGQGPEFLTYFQNEAQLEKSRLLSDRFSAERPKGSFSTLEIQRTEQGDSAMYLCASSLDLSWDRGGYTFGSGTRLTVV.

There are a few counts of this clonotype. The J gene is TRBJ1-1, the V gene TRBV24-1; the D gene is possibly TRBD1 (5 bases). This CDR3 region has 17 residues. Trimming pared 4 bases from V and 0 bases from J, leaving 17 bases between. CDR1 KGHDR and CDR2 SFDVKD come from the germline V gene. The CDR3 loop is CATSDHERTRLNTEAFF. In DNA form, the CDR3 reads TGTGCCACCAGTGACCACGAACGGACAAGACTGAACACTGAAGCTTTCTTT.

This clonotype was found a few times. The CDR3 loop reads CASSLAVPQGAGNTIYF. In DNA form, the CDR3 reads TGTGCCAGCAGTTTAGCCGTACCCCAGGGGGCCGGAAACACCATATATTTT. The chain uses TRBV12-3 or TRBV12-4 and TRBJ1-3, with 8 bases fitting TRBD1. The CDR3 extends over 17 amino acids. V lost 0 bases, J lost 4 bases, and 8 bases stayed unmatched.

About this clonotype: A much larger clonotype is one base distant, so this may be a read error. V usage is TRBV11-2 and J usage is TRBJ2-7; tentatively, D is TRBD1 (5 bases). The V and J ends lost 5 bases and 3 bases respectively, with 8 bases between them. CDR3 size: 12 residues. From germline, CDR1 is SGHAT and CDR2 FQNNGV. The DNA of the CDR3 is TGTGCCAGCAGCCCAGGGTACTACGAGCAGTACTTC. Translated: CASSPGYYEQYF.

CDR3 sequence: CASSIGQPKAFF. The CDR3 nucleotides are TGTGCCAGTAGTATCGGACAGCCGAAGGCTTTCTTT. V is TRBV19 and J is TRBJ1-1; tentatively, D is TRBD1 (6 bases). V lost 3 bases to trimming and J lost 11 bases, with 13 bases between them. CDR3 length equals 12 residues. Germline CDR1 and CDR2: LNHDA and SQIVND (reference sequence).

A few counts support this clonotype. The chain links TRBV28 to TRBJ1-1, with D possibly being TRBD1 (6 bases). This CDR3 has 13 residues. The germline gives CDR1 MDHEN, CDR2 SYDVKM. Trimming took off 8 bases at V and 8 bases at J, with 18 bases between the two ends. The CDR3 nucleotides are TGTGCCAGCGGCCCGGGGGGCGAACCCGAAGCTTTCTTT. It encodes CASGPGGEPEAFF.

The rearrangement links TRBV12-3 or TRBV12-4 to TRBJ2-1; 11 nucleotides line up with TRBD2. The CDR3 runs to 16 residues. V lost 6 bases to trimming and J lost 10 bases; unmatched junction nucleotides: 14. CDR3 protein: CASSPPKLAGVKEQFF. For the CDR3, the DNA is TGTGCCAGCAGCCCCCCCAAACTAGCGGGGGTAAAAGAGCAGTTCTTC.

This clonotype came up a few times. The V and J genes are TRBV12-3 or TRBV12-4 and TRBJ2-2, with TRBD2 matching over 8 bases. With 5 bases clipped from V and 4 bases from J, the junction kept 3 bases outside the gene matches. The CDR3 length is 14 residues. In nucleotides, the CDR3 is TGTGCCAGCAGTCCCAGCGGGAGCACCGGGGAGCTGTTTTTT. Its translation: CASSPSGSTGELFF.

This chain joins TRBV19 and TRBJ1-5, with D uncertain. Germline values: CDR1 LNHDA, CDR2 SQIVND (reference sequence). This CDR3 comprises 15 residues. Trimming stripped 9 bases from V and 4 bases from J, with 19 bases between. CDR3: CASNPMVGRNQPQHF. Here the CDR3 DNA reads TGTGCCAGCAACCCCATGGTCGGACGGAATCAGCCCCAGCATTTT.

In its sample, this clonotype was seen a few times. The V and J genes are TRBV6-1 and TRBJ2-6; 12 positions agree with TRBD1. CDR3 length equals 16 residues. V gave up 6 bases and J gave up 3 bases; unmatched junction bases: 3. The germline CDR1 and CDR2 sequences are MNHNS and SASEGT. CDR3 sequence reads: CASRGTGGSGANVLTF. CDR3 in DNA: TGTGCCAGCAGAGGGACAGGGGGCAGTGGGGCCAACGTCCTGACTTTC.

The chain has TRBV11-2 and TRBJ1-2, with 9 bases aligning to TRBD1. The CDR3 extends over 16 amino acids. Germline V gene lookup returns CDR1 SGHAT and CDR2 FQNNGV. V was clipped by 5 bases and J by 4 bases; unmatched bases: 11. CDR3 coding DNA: TGTGCCAGCAGCCCAGGTCGGACAGGGGCTGGCTATGGCTACACCTTC. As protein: CASSPGRTGAGYGYTF.

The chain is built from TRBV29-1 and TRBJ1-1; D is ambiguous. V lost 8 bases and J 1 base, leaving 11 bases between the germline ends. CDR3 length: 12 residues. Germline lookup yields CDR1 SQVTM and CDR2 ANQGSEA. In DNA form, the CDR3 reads TGCAGCACTCAAAGGGCGAACACTGAAGCTTTCTTT. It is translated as CSTQRANTEAFF. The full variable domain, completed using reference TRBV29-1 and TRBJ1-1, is SAVISQKPSRDICQRGTSLTIQCQVDSQVTMMFWYRQQPGQSLTLIATANQGSEATYESGFVIDKFPISRPNLTFSTLTVSNMSPEDSSIYLCSTQRANTEAFFGQGTRLTVV.

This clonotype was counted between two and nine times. The DNA of the CDR3 is TGTGCCAGCAGTGTCGGGCCTGGGGGCTACACCTTC. Translation: CASSVGPGGYTF. This sequence joins TRBV6-1 and TRBJ1-2, with D hard to call. The germline V gene has CDR1 MNHNS and CDR2 SASEGT. This CDR3 has 12 amino acids. Trimming left V 4 bases short and J 8 bases short, with 11 bases between.

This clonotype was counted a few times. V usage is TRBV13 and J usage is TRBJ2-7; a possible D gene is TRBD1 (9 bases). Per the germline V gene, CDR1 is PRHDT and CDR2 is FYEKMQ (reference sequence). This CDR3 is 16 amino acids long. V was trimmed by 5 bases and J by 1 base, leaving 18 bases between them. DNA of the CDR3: TGTGCCAGCAGCACGTTAGCGGGACAGGGATCCTACGAGCAGTACTTC. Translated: CASSTLAGQGSYEQYF.

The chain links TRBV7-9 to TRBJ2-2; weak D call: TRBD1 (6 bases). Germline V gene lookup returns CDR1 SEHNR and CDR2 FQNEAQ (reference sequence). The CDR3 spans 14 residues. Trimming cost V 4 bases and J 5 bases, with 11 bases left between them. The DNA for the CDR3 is TGTGCCAGCAGCTCAAGACAGGTTACCGGGGAGCTGTTTTTT. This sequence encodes CASSSRQVTGELFF.

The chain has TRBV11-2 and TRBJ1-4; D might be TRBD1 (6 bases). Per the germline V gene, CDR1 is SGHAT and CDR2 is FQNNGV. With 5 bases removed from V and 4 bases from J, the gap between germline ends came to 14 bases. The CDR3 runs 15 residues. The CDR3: CASSTEDSRNEKLFF. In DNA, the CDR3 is TGTGCCAGCAGCACCGAGGACAGCCGTAATGAAAAACTGTTTTTT.

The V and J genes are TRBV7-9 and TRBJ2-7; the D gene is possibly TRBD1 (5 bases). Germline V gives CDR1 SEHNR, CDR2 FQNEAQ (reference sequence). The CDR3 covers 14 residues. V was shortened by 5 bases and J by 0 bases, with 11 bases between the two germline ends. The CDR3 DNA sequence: TGTGCCAGCAGCGGGCGACAGAGCTCCTACGAGCAGTACTTC. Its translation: CASSGRQSSYEQYF. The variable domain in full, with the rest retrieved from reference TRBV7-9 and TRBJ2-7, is DTGVSQNPRHKITKRGQNVTFRCDPISEHNRLYWYRQTLGQGPEFLTYFQNEAQLEKSRLLSDRFSAERPKGSFSTLEIQRTEQGDSAMYLCASSGRQSSYEQYFGPGTRLTVT.

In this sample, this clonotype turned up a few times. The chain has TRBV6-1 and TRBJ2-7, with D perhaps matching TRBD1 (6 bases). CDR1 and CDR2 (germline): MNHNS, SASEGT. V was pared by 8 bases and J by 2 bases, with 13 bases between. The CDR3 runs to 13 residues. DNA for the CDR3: TGTGCCAGCCCGCCCGGGACACCCTACGAGCAGTACTTC. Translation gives CASPPGTPYEQYF.

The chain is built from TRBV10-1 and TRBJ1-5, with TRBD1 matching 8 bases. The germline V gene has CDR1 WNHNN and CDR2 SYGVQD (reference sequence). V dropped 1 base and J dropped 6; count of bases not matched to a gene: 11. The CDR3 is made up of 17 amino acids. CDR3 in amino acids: CASSEFHGQGVVQPQHF. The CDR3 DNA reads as TGCGCCAGCAGTGAGTTCCACGGACAGGGTGTAGTTCAGCCCCAGCATTTT.

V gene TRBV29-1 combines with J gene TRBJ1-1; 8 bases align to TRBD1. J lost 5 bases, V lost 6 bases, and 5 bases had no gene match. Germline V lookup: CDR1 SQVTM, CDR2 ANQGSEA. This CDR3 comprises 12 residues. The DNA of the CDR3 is TGCAGCGTAACCCGGACAGGGACTGAAGCTTTCTTT. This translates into CSVTRTGTEAFF.

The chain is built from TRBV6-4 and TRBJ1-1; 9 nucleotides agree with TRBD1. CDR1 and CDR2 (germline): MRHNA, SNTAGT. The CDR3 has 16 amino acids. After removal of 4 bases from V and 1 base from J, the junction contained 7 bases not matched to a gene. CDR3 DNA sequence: TGTGCCAGCAGTGCACAGGGGGCCCTTCCGAACACTGAAGCTTTCTTT. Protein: CASSAQGALPNTEAFF.